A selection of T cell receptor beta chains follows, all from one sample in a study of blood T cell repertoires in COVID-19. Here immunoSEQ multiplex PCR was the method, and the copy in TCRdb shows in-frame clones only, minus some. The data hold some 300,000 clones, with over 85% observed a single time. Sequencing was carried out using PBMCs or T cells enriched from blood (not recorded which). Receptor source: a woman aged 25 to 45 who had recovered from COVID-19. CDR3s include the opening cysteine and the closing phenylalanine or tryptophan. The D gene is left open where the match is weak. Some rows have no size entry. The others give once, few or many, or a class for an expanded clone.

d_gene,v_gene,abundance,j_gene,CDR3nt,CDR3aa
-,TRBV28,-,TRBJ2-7,TGTGCCACCGAATCACCACTTCCCTTTAACTACGAGCAGTACTTC,CATESPLPFNYEQYF
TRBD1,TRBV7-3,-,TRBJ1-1,TGTGCCAGCAGCACCGGACAGGGAGGCACTGAAGCTTTCTTT,CASSTGQGGTEAFF
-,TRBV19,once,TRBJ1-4,TGTGCCAGTAGTATAACCTTCGGTGAAAAACTGTTTTTT,CASSITFGEKLFF
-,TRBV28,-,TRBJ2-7,TGTGCCAGCAGGATATCACAGGGCCCCTACGAGCAGTACTTC,CASRISQGPYEQYF
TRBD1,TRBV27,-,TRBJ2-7,TGTGCCAGCAGTTTATCGTCCGGGACAGGGGGCTTCGAGCAGTACTTC,CASSLSSGTGGFEQYF
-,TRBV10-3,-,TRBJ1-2,TGTGCCATCAGTGTCACGTTAGCGGGCTACACCTTC,CAISVTLAGYTF
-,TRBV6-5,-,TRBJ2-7,TGTGCCAGCCGTCTGGGGAGGGGGGGGGTCTACGAGCAGTACTTC,CASRLGRGGVYEQYF
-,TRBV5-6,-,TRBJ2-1,TGTGCCAGCAGCTTCCCCGGGACTGGGTTGGGGAATGAGCAGTTCTTC,CASSFPGTGLGNEQFF
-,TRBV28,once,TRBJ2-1,TGTGCCAGCACCGAGATAGACAATGAGCAGTTCTTC,CASTEIDNEQFF
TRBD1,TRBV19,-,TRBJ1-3,TGTGCCAGTAGTATATCGGGACAGGGGAAACGAAACACCATATATTTT,CASSISGQGKRNTIYF
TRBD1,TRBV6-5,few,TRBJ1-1,TGTGCCAGCAGGAGGGACAGGGGGACTGAAGCTTTCTTT,CASRRDRGTEAFF
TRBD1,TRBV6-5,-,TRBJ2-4,TGTGCCAGCAGCCGAATTAGGGACAGGATAAACATTCAGTACTTC,CASSRIRDRINIQYF
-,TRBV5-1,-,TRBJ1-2,TGCGCCAGCAGCTTAGGGGGATCAGGGGACTATGGCTACACCTTC,CASSLGGSGDYGYTF
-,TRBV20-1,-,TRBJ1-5,TGCAGTGCTAGTTTGGGGGGGCATCAGCCCCAGCATTTT,CSASLGGHQPQHF
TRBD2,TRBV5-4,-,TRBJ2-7,TGTGCCAGCAGCTTGGGCGGGAGTATAAACGAGCAGTACTTC,CASSLGGSINEQYF
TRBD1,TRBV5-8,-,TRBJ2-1,TGTGCCAGCAGCGACAGGGTTGATGAGCAGTTCTTC,CASSDRVDEQFF
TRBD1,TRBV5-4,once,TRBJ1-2,TGTGCCAGCAGCTTGGGTGGACAGGTGTTTGGCGGCTACACCTTC,CASSLGGQVFGGYTF
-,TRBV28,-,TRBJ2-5,TGTGCCAGCGCCCTACTATCTCAGCAACCTATAGAGACCCAGTACTTC,CASALLSQQPIETQYF
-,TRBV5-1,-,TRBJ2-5,TGCGCCAGTACCGGGAAAGAGACCCAGTACTTC,CASTGKETQYF
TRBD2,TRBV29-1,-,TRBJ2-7,TGCAGCGTTGGTGGCGGGAGGGTCTTCCGCGAGCAGTACTTC,CSVGGGRVFREQYF
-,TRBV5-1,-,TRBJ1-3,TGCGCCAGCAGCTTGTTAGGGGACTCTGGAAACACCATATATTTT,CASSLLGDSGNTIYF
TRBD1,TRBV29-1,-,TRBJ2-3,TGCAGCGTAGCGACAGGGGCGAGCACAGATACGCAGTATTTT,CSVATGASTDTQYF
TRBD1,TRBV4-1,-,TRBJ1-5,TGCGCCAGCAGCCCAAAAGGACAGGAGATCAATCAGCCCCAGCATTTT,CASSPKGQEINQPQHF
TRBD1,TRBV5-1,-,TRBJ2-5,TGCGCCAGCAGGGAAGGGACAGGGAAAGGAGGAGAGACCCAGTACTTC,CASREGTGKGGETQYF
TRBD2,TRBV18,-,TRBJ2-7,TGTGCCAGCTCACCGCAACGTACTAGCGGGAGGGCCTCCGAGCAGTACTTC,CASSPQRTSGRASEQYF
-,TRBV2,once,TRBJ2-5,TGTGCCAGCAGTGGACAGAACATGGGGGAGACCCAGTACTTC,CASSGQNMGETQYF
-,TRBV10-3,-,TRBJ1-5,TGTGCCATCAGTGAGTCGATCGGGGGAGTGGGGCCCCAGCATTTT,CAISESIGGVGPQHF
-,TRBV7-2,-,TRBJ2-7,TGTGCCAGCAGCTTAACAACCCAGGCCTACGAGCAGTACTTC,CASSLTTQAYEQYF
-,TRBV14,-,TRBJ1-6,TGTGCCAGCAGCCAGGCCTTTATCTATAATTCACCCCTCCACTTT,CASSQAFIYNSPLHF